The clone carrying this T cell receptor (beta chain) has only a few counts. Its specificity is unknown. V lost 0 bases to trimming and J lost 7 bases, with 12 bases between them. Germline CDR1 is LGHNA and CDR2 is YSLEER. The CDR3 consists of 15 residues. These data are taken from a study of response to subunit inactivated influenza vaccine. Findings of the study overall: The authors suggested that every seasonal influenza vaccination recruits few new T cells.

Each CDR3 protein gets one entry after TCRdb re-called the RT-PCR reads with MiXCR. There are about 700,000 distinct CDR3 sequences in the sample; around 16% occur only once, and 11% lies in the top ten. The receptor's source is a man aged 45-65 years who received an inactivated influenza vaccine. The V gene is TRBV4-3, the J gene TRBJ2-2; perhaps TRBD2 as D (5 bases). The sample in question was PBMCs from blood, obtained 11 to 12 days after vaccination. The CDR3 loop is CASSQDGELGGELFF. The CDR3 DNA follows: TGCGCCAGCAGCCAAGATGGGGAGTTGGGCGGGGAGCTGTTTTTT.